This T cell receptor (beta chain) was captured by sequencing in a study of T-cell memory formation after mild COVID-19 (dated by TCRdb to about 2021). Background for the entire study: TCR sequence clusters from the two donors were found to be largely donor specific. In a couple of donors, T-cell clones that expanded and contracted after mild COVID-19 were followed by sequencing TCRalpha and TCRbeta repertoires longitudinally. Two young, previously healthy adult volunteers, one female and one male, were included in the cohort.

The CDR3 contains 14 residues, cysteine and phenylalanine counted. Only the CDR3 portion is preserved as DNA: 42 bases, with reading frame beginning at the first base. Germline trimming: 2 bases from V, 7 bases from J; junction bases outside gene matches: 7. Overall results and qualifications from the work: The second-wave clones that peaked on day 37 were not confirmed to be SARS-CoV-2 specific. Contracting CD4+ clones were located mainly in the CM and EM memory subsets, whereas CD8+ clones were found to be enriched in EMRA. Clones contracting from day 15 to 85 had balanced CD4/CD8 phenotypes, while a second wave expanding from day 15 to 37 was biased towards CD4+. The study included only a couple of mild cases, and larger cohorts that include severe cases with pre-infection samples were judged to be necessary. The detection of some responding clones in pre-infection memory suggests that pre-existing cross-reactive memory T cells joined the SARS-CoV-2 response.

Ficoll-Paque density gradient centrifugation was the method used to isolate PBMCs. Data came from an Illumina NovaSeq 6000. TCRalpha and TCRbeta cDNA libraries were constructed by 5'RACE with constant-segment primers, with sample barcodes and unique molecular identifiers being introduced. RNA was extracted from every sample with Trizol reagent. Amplification of the libraries took two PCR steps, and the second step added a second sample barcode plus Illumina TruSeq adapters. Sequencing of libraries was performed on an Illumina NovaSeq with 2 x 150 bp paired-end reads. In the authors' own workflow: With migec v1.2.7, reads were demultiplexed and then collapsed into UMI-guided consensus sequences. With mixcr v2.1.11, UMI consensuses were aligned to TRA and TRB V and J templates and assembled into clonotypes. A clonotype was counted as expanded or contracted only when both edgeR and NoisET called the clonotype significant, with the noise models trained on biological replicates. For edgeR calls, the thresholds were a false discovery rate-adjusted p below 0.01 and a log2 fold-change of 1. As an exploratory analysis of dynamics, max-normalized trajectories of the 1000 most abundant clonotypes were examined by PCA with hierarchical clustering. The CD4 or CD8 phenotype of responding clones was assigned using the separately sequenced CD4+ and CD8+ repertoires. TCRdb redid the processing of the public reads, applying fastp at Q25 and MiXCR, and retained in-frame beta chains. Rows with a matching CDR3 protein are joined into one entry that keeps the most common DNA and genes. What appears here as the V and J calls and clone size reflects TCRdb's work, not the paper's. Present in this sample are hundreds of thousands of distinct CDR3 sequences, less than 20% of which were seen just once. The top ten clones comprise roughly 20% of the sample.

Points on this clonotype: Its antigen remains unidentified. Base qualities are not recorded, but no much larger clone differs from it by a single base.

The clonotype comes from a man between 18 and 29 years old who had mild COVID-19 (a few samples of this study predate the infection). The sample titles of this study are shuffled in the database, so cell type and time point are left out; the donor was told from shared clones. The sequence is built from TRBV12-3 or TRBV12-4 and TRBJ1-2; TRBD1 agrees with 7 junctional bases. What was sequenced was PBMCs or a T cell subset sorted from them (not recorded which). The CDR3 amino acid sequence is: CASSLLQGFSGYTF. The nucleotide sequence reads as follows: TGTGCCAGCAGTTTACTACAGGGGTTCTCTGGCTACACCTTC.